This T cell receptor (beta chain) emerged from a study of blood T cell repertoires in COVID-19. Study details: T cells, B-cell-depleted T cells, or PBMCs supplied cDNA or gDNA.

The CDR3 contains 12 residues. The V and J ends lost 6 bases and 10 bases, in that order; junction bases with no gene match: 2. Germline loops: CDR1 MNHEY, CDR2 SVGAGI. Participant-given clinical history determined each cohort assignment. This table comes from immunoSEQ multiplex PCR, and its TCRdb copy is limited to in-frame clones, with some not included. The sample holds 450,000 to 600,000 clones, about nine tenths seen once. The TCR comes from a woman aged 18-35 years who had recovered from COVID-19. Sequencing used PBMCs or T cells enriched from blood (not recorded which). This chain uses TRBV6-5 with TRBJ2-1, with TRBD2 matching 11 bases. CDR3 DNA sequence: TGTGCCAGCAGCCGGACTAGCGGGGAGCAGTTCTTC. Residues: CASSRTSGEQFF.